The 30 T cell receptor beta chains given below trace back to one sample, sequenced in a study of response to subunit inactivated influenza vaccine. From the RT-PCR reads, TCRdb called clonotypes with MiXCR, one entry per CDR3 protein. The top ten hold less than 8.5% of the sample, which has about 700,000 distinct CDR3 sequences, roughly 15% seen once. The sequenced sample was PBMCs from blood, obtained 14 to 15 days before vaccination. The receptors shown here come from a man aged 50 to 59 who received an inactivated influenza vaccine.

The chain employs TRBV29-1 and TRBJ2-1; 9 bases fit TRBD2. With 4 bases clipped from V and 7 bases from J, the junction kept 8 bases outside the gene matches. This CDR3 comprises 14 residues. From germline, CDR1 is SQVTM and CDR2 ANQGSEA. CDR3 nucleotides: TGCAGCGTTGGGCGGGGGGGCGGTTTGAATGAGCAGTTCTTC. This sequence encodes CSVGRGGGLNEQFF.

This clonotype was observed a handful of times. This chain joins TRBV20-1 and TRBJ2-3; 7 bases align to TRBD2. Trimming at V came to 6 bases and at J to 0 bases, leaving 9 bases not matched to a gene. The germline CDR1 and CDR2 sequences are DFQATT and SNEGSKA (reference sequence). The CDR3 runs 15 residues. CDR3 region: CSAQLARGSTDTQYF. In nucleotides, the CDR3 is TGCAGTGCGCAACTAGCGAGAGGGAGCACAGATACGCAGTATTTT.

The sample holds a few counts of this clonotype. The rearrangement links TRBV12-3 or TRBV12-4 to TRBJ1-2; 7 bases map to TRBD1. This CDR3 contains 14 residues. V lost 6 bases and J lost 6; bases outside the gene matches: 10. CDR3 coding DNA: TGTGCCAGCAGCCAACAGACAGGGATGGATGGCTACACCTTC. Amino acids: CASSQQTGMDGYTF.

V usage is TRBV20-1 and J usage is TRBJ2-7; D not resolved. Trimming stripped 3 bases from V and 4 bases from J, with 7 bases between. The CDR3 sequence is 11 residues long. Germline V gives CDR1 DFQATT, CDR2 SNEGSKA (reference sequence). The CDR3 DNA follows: TGCAGTGCTAGCAGAGGATACGAGCAGTACTTC. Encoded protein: CSASRGYEQYF.

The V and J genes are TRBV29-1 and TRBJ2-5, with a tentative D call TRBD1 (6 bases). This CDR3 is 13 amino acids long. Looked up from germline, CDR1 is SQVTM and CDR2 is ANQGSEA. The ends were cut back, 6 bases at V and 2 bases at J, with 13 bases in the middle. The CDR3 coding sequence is TGCAGCGTGGGCTGGACAGCTCAAGAGACCCAGTACTTC. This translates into CSVGWTAQETQYF.

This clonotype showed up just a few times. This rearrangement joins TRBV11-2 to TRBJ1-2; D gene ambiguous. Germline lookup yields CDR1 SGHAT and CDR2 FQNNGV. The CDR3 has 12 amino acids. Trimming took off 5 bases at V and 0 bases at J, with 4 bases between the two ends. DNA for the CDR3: TGTGCCAGCAGCGCATCTAACTATGGCTACACCTTC. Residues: CASSASNYGYTF. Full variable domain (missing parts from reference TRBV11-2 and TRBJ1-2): EAGVAQSPRYKIIEKRQSVAFWCNPISGHATLYWYQQILGQGPKLLIQFQNNGVVDDSQLPKDRFSAERLKGVDSTLKIQPAKLEDSAVYLCASSASNYGYTFGSGTRLTVV.

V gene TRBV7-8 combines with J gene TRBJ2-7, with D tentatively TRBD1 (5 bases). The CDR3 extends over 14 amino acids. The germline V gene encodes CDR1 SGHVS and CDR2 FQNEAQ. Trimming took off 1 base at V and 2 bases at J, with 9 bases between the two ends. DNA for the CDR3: TGTGCCAGCAGCTTAGGGACAACGGCCTACGAGCAGTACTTC. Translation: CASSLGTTAYEQYF.

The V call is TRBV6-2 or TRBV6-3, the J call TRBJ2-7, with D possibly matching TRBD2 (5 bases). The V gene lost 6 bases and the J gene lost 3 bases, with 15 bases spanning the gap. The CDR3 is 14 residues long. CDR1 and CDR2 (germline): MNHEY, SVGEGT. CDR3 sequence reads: CASSRPGILYEQYF. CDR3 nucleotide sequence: TGTGCCAGCAGCCGTCCGGGGATCCTCTACGAGCAGTACTTC.

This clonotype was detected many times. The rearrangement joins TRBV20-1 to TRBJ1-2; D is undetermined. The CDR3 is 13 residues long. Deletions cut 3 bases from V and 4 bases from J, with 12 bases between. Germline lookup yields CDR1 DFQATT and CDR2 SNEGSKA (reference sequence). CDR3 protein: CSASLGPLYGYTF. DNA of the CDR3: TGCAGTGCTAGTTTAGGCCCTCTCTATGGCTACACCTTC.

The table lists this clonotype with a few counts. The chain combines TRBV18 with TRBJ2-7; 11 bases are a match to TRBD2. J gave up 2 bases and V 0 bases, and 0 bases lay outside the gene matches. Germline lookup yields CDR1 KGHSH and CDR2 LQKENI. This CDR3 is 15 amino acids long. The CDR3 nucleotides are TGTGCCAGCTCACCACCGACTAGCGGGGCCTACGAGCAGTACTTC. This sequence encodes CASSPPTSGAYEQYF. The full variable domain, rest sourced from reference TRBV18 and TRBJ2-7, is NAGVMQNPRHLVRRRGQEARLRCSPMKGHSHVYWYRQLPEEGLKFMVYLQKENIIDESGMPKERFSAEFPKEGPSILRIQQVVRGDSAAYFCASSPPTSGAYEQYFGPGTRLTVT.

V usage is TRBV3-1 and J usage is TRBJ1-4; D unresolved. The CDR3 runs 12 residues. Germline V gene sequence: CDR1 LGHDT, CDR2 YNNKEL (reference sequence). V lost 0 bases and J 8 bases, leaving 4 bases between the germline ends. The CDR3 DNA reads TGTGCCAGCAGCCAAGATCACGAAAAACTGTTTTTT. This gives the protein CASSQDHEKLFF.

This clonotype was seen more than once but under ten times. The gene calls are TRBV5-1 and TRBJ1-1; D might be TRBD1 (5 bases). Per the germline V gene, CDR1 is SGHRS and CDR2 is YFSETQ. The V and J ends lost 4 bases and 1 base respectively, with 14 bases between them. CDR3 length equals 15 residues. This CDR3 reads CASSGGGGRNTEAFF. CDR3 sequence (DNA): TGCGCCAGCAGCGGCGGGGGGGGTAGGAACACTGAAGCTTTCTTT.

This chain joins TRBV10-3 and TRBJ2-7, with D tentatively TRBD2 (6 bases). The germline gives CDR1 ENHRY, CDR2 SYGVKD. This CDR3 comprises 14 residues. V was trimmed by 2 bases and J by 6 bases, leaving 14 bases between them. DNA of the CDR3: TGTGCCATCAGTGAGGCAAGGGACTGGTCCGAGCAGTACTTC. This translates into CAISEARDWSEQYF.

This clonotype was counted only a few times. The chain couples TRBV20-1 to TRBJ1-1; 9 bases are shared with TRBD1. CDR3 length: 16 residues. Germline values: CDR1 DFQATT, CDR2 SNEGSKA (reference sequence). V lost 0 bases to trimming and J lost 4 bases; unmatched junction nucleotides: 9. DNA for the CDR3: TGCAGTGCTAGAGATCTCGAGACAGGGGGAGGCACTGAAGCTTTCTTT. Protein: CSARDLETGGGTEAFF.

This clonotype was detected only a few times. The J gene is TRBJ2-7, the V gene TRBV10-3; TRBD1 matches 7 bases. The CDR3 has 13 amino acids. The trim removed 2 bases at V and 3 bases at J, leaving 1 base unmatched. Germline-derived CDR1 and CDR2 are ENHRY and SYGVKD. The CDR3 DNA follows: TGTGCCATCAGTGAGCGACAGGGCTACGAGCAGTACTTC. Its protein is CAISERQGYEQYF.

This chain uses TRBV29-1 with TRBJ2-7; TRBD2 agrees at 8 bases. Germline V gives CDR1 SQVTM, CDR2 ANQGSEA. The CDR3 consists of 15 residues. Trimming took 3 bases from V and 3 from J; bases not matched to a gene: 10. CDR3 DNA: TGCAGCGTTGACGGACTAGCCGGAGGTTTCTACGAGCAGTACTTC. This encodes CSVDGLAGGFYEQYF.

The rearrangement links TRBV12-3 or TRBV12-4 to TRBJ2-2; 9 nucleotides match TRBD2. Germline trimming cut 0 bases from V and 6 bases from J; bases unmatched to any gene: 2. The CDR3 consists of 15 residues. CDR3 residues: CASSLASGSSGELFF. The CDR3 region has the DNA TGTGCCAGCAGTTTAGCTAGCGGGAGTTCCGGGGAGCTGTTTTTT.

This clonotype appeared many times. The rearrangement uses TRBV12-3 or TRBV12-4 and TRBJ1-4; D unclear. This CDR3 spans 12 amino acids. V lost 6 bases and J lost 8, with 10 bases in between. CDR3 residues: CASRVGGEKLFF. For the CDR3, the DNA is TGTGCCAGCAGGGTAGGAGGGGAAAAACTGTTTTTT.

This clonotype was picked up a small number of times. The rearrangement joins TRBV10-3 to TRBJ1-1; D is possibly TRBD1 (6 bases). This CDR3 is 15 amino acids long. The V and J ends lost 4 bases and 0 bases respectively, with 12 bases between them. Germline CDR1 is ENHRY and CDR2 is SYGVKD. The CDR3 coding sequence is TGTGCCATCAGTGTGGGGGGGCCTGTGAACACTGAAGCTTTCTTT. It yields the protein CAISVGGPVNTEAFF.

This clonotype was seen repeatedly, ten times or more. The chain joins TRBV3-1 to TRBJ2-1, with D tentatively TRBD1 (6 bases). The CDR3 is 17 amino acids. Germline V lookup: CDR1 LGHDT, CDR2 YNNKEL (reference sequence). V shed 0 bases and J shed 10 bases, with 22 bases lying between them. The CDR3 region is CASSQDGDRFSQLEQFF. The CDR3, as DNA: TGTGCCAGCAGCCAAGATGGAGACAGGTTTTCCCAATTAGAGCAGTTCTTC.

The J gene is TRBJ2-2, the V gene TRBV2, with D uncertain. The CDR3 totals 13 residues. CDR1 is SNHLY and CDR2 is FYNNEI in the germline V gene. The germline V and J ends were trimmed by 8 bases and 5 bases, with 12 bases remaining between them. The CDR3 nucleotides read TGTGCCAGCTCGTGGGATTGGACCGGGGAGCTGTTTTTT. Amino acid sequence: CASSWDWTGELFF.

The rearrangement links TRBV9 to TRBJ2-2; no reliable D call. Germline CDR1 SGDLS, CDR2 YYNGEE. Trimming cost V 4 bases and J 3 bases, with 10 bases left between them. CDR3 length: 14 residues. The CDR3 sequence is CASSLQLYTGELFF. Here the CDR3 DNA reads TGTGCCAGCAGCTTACAGCTTTACACCGGGGAGCTGTTTTTT.

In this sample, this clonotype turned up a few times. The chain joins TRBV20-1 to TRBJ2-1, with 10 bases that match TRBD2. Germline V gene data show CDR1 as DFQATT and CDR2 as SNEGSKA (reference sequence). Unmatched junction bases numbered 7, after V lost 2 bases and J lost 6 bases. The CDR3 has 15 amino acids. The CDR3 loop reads CSARSLSGRGNEQFF. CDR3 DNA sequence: TGCAGTGCTAGAAGTTTGAGCGGGAGGGGCAATGAGCAGTTCTTC.

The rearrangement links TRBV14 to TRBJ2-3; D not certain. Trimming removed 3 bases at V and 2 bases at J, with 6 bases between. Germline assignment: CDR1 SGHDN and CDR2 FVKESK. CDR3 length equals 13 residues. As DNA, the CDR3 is TGTGCCAGCAGCCATAGATTCACAGATACGCAGTATTTT. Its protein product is CASSHRFTDTQYF.

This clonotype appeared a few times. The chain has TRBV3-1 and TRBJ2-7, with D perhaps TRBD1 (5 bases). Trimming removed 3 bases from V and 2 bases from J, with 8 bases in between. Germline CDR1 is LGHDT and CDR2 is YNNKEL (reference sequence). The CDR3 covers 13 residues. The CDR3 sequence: CASSQTATYEQYF. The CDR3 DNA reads TGTGCCAGCAGCCAGACAGCGACCTACGAGCAGTACTTC.

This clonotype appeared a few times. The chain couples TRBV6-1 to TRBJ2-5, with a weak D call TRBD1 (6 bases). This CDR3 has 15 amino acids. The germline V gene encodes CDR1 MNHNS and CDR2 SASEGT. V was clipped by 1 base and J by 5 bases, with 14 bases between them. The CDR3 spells CASSEGGHTYETQYF. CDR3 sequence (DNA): TGTGCCAGCAGTGAAGGGGGACACACCTACGAGACCCAGTACTTC.

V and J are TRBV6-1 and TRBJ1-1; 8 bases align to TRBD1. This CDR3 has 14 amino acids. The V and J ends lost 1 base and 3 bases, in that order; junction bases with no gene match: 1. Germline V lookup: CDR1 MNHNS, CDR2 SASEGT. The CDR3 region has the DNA TGTGCCAGCAGTGAAGACAGGGGGGACACTGAAGCTTTCTTT. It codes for CASSEDRGDTEAFF.

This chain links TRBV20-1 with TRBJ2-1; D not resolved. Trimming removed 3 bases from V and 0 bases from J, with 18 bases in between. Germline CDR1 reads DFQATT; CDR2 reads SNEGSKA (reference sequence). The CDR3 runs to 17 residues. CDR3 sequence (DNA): TGCAGTGCTAGTTCGTCGGGCACATATAGCTCCTACAATGAGCAGTTCTTC. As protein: CSASSSGTYSSYNEQFF.

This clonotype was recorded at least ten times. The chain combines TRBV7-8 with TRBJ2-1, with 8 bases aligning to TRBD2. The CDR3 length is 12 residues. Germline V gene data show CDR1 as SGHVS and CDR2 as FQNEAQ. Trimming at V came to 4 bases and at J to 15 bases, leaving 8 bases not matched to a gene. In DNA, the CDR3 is TGTGCCAGCAGCTCGGGAGGGGCCTCGGGGTTCTTC. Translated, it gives CASSSGGASGFF.

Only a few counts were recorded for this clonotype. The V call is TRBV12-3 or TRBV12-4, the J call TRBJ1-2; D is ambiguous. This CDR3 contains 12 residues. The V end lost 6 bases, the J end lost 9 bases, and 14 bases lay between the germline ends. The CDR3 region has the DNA TGTGCCAGCAGCCCGCCGCGGAGTAGCTACACCTTC. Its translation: CASSPPRSSYTF.